The clone carrying this TCR beta chain was counted ten times or more. Its antigen is not identified. TCR beta CDR3 region amplification was performed from RNA transcripts. First-round RT-PCR with HTBI primers amplified the TCR CDR3 region. TCRdb re-derived calls from the multiplex PCR reads in MiXCR, one entry per CDR3 protein. The data show about 640,000 distinct CDR3 sequences, 20% seen once. Diagnosing involved the use of clinical symptoms, serum thyroxine and TRAb, thyroid ultrasound and orbital computed tomography. These data come from a study of T cells in Graves' hyperthyroidism and ophthalmopathy. Background on the study: Prior to any treatment, at the point of initial diagnosis, peripheral blood was collected. Study conclusions and caveats: Most expanded thyroid clonotypes above 0.001 recurred in blood. It was a median about seven months before onset that the model predicted ophthalmopathy.

CDR1 is MNHEY, CDR2 SMNVEV, per germline (reference sequence). This CDR3 comprises 16 residues. V lost 6 bases to trimming and J lost 0 bases, with 17 bases between them. The J gene is TRBJ1-1, the V gene TRBV27; a possible D gene is TRBD1 (5 bases). Sequences were obtained from blood. The receptor comes from a man between 25 and 39 years old with Graves' ophthalmopathy. The CDR3 protein is CASSPFGGRMNTEAFF. CDR3 nucleotides: TGTGCCAGCAGCCCCTTCGGGGGTCGGATGAACACTGAAGCTTTCTTT.